This is a list of T cell receptor beta chains from one sample in a study of graft-versus-host responses after intestinal transplantation. Antigen specificity for these receptors is unknown. Generated by immunoSEQ multiplex PCR, the TCRdb table keeps only in-frame clones and is missing some. This sample carries about 100,000 clones, about 90% of them seen once, and the ten largest clones take around 0.98%. The starting material was unstimulated CD4+ T cells sorted from spleen or lymph node cells, obtained before transplant. Receptors were obtained from a human donor who was the organ donor for an intestinal transplant. Each CDR3 is given with its conserved first and last residue. Each record gives: J gene, clone size, V gene, D gene, CDR3 protein, CDR3 DNA. The D gene is left open where the match is weak. Not every row has a clone size; where given, it reads once, few, many or a size class.

TRBJ2-3 . TRBV10-2 . CASGRAPRADTQYF TGCGCCAGCGGTCGGGCTCCCCGCGCAGATACGCAGTATTTT
TRBJ2-2 . TRBV30 TRBD2 CAWTSGGPGELFF TGTGCCTGGACTAGCGGGGGCCCCGGGGAGCTGTTTTTT
TRBJ2-1 . TRBV30 . CAWSGGLGEFF TGTGCCTGGAGTGGTGGACTGGGTGAGTTCTTC
TRBJ1-2 . TRBV5-1 . CASSLQGEKQAGYTF TGCGCCAGCAGCTTGCAGGGCGAAAAACAGGCAGGCTACACCTTC
TRBJ1-3 once TRBV18 . CASSPIKYSGNTIYF TGTGCCAGCTCACCTATCAAGTACTCTGGAAACACCATATATTTT
TRBJ1-6 . TRBV11-2 TRBD1 CASSLEGDRDSPLHF TGTGCCAGCAGCTTAGAGGGGGACAGAGATTCACCCCTCCACTTT
TRBJ1-2 . TRBV19 TRBD1 CASRGQANYGYTF TGTGCCAGTAGGGGACAGGCTAACTATGGCTACACCTTC
TRBJ1-5 . TRBV6-6 . CASGRDYSSNQPQHF TGTGCCAGCGGAAGGGATTACAGTAGCAATCAGCCCCAGCATTTT
TRBJ2-3 few TRBV16 . CASSPILSDTQYF TGTGCCAGCAGCCCGATCCTATCAGATACGCAGTATTTT
TRBJ2-7 . TRBV7-9 . CASSLAGQRNEYF TGTGCCAGCAGCTTGGCGGGACAGAGGAATGAGTACTTC